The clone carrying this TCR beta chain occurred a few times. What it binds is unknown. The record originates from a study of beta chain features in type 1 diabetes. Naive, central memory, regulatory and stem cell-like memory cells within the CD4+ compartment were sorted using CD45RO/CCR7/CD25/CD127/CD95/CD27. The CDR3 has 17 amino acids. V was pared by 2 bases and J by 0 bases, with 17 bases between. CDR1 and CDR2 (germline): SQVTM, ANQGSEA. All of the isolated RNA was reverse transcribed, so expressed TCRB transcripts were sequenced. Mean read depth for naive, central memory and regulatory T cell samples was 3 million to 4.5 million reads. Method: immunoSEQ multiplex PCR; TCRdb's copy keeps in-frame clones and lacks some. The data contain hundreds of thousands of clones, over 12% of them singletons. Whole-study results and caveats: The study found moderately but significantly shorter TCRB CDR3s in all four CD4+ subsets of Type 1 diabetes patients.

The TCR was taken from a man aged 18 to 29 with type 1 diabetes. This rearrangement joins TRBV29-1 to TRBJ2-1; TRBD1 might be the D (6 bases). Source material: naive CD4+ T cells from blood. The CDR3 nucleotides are TGCAGCGTTGAACCAGCAAGAGGACAGAGCTCCTACAATGAGCAGTTCTTC. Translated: CSVEPARGQSSYNEQFF.